These T cell receptor beta chains were read from a single sample in a study of OX40 agonist ivuxolimab in advanced cancers. TCRdb's copy holds only in-frame clones and misses some; the assay was immunoSEQ multiplex PCR. The table records 66,000 or so clones, approximately 86% of them present only once. The source was CD4+ or CD8+ T cells sorted from blood, collected in a trial of the OX40 agonist ivuxolimab. These receptors were collected from an adult with an advanced solid tumor such as melanoma, head and neck, liver or kidney cancer. Each CDR3 is given with its conserved first and last residue. The order of the fields is J gene, D gene, clone size, V gene, CDR3 protein, CDR3 DNA. D genes are given only for firm matches. Size values are once, few and many counts, or a class for expanded clones, and some rows have none.

TRBJ2-6	-	-	TRBV6-1	CASRTAASGANVLTF	TGTGCCAGCAGGACGGCTGCCTCTGGGGCCAACGTCCTGACTTTC
TRBJ2-1	TRBD2	-	TRBV18	CASSPERGGFNEQFF	TGTGCCAGCTCACCGGAGCGGGGGGGCTTCAATGAGCAGTTCTTC
TRBJ2-3	TRBD2	-	TRBV11-3	CASSLRGGRTDTQYF	TGTGCCAGCAGCTTACGGGGGGGTCGGACAGATACGCAGTATTTT
TRBJ2-2	TRBD1	-	TRBV27	CASRYNRGLGNTGELFF	TGTGCCAGCAGATATAACAGGGGGTTAGGTAACACCGGGGAGCTGTTTTTT
TRBJ2-7	TRBD1	-	TRBV19	CATMGAGGSYF	TGTGCCACCATGGGGGCAGGGGGCTCGTACTTC
TRBJ1-5	-	-	TRBV6-5	CASSPGWRQPQHF	TGTGCCAGCAGCCCAGGGTGGCGCCAGCCCCAGCATTTT
TRBJ2-1	TRBD1	-	TRBV11-3	CASSETRGHNEQFF	TGTGCCAGCAGCGAAACCAGGGGGCACAATGAGCAGTTCTTC
TRBJ2-4	-	once	TRBV7-9	CASSLRDDGAKNIQYF	TGTGCCAGCAGCCTTCGGGACGACGGAGCCAAAAACATTCAGTACTTC
TRBJ2-2	-	-	TRBV20-1	CSAEGAGELFF	TGCAGTGCTGAGGGGGCCGGGGAGCTGTTTTTT
TRBJ2-7	-	once	TRBV28	CASSSRDPLAYYEQYF	TGTGCCAGCAGTTCCCGGGACCCCCTCGCCTACTACGAGCAGTACTTC
TRBJ2-5	TRBD2	-	TRBV6-1	CASIVSGREETQYF	TGTGCCAGCATAGTCAGCGGGAGGGAGGAGACCCAGTACTTC
TRBJ1-1	-	-	TRBV5-1	CASSLVAGVKPEAFF	TGCGCCAGCAGCTTGGTTGCAGGGGTAAAGCCTGAAGCTTTCTTT
TRBJ2-3	TRBD2	-	TRBV10-3	CAISGGLAGVTDTQYF	TGTGCCATCAGTGGTGGACTAGCGGGGGTGACAGATACGCAGTATTTT
TRBJ1-5	-	few	TRBV19	CASSIQGSNQPQHF	TGTGCCAGTAGTATACAGGGAAGCAATCAGCCCCAGCATTTT
TRBJ1-4	TRBD1	-	TRBV11-1	CASSSRDRGRGEKLFF	TGTGCCAGCAGCTCCCGGGACAGGGGGCGCGGTGAAAAACTGTTTTTT
TRBJ1-1	-	few	TRBV5-1	CASSAQDNTEAFF	TGCGCCAGCAGCGCCCAGGACAACACTGAAGCTTTCTTT
TRBJ1-4	TRBD1	-	TRBV7-9	CASSTGQLRVF	TGTGCCAGCAGCACGGGACAGCTTAGGGTTTTT
TRBJ1-3	-	-	TRBV7-9	CASSFAGNTIYF	TGTGCCAGCAGCTTTGCTGGAAACACCATATATTTT
TRBJ1-2	-	-	TRBV19	CASTLGVPLTYGYTF	TGTGCCAGTACCTTGGGGGTTCCCCTCACTTATGGCTACACCTTC
TRBJ2-5	TRBD1	-	TRBV2	CASGQGPETQYF	TGTGCCAGTGGACAGGGACCAGAGACCCAGTACTTC
TRBJ1-1	TRBD1	-	TRBV28	CASSLYLEGAWF	TGTGCCAGCAGTTTATATTTAGAGGGGGCGTGGTTT
TRBJ2-1	TRBD1	-	TRBV7-2	CASELRQGYEQFF	TGTGCCAGCGAGCTGCGACAGGGTTATGAGCAGTTCTTC
TRBJ2-3	TRBD1	-	TRBV19	CASLGQGRTDTQYF	TGTGCCAGTCTCGGACAGGGTCGAACAGATACGCAGTATTTT
TRBJ1-4	-	-	TRBV30	CAWGAKGRKNEKLFF	TGTGCCTGGGGCGCAAAGGGACGGAAAAATGAAAAACTGTTTTTT
TRBJ2-7	TRBD1	-	TRBV19	CASSGDRSYEQYF	TGTGCCAGTAGTGGGGACAGGAGCTACGAGCAGTACTTC
TRBJ1-5	-	-	TRBV19	CASRQLSNQPQHF	TGTGCCAGTAGGCAGCTGAGCAATCAGCCCCAGCATTTT
TRBJ1-1	-	-	TRBV11-2	CASSHAGGVEAFF	TGTGCCAGCAGCCACGCCGGGGGCGTTGAAGCTTTCTTT
TRBJ2-2	-	-	TRBV28	CASSLKFPGELFF	TGTGCCAGCAGTTTAAAGTTCCCCGGGGAGCTGTTTTTT
TRBJ1-5	-	-	TRBV19	CASSIDNWQFNQPQHF	TGTGCCAGTAGTATAGATAATTGGCAGTTCAATCAGCCCCAGCATTTT
TRBJ2-5	-	-	TRBV9	CASSVAGLGETQYF	TGTGCCAGCAGCGTAGCAGGCCTGGGGGAGACCCAGTACTTC
TRBJ2-1	TRBD2	-	TRBV2	CASSSGRGNEQFF	TGTGCCAGCAGTAGCGGGAGGGGGAATGAGCAGTTCTTC